This T cell receptor beta chain was sequenced during a study of CD8 T cells in ankylosing spondylitis. Quantitative 5'-RACE with molecular barcodes was used to make the TCR beta libraries. One entry per CDR3 protein, called by TCRdb with MiXCR from the 5' RACE reads. The table shows fewer than 250,000 distinct CDR3 sequences, with about 10% occurring only once. This CDR3 has 13 amino acids. Germline V gene data show CDR1 as KGHDR and CDR2 as SFDVKD. V was pared by 3 bases and J by 6 bases, with 8 bases between. This clonotype was observed at least ten times. The sample comprised blood, either unsorted or a sorted T cell fraction (not recorded which). The TCR comes from a male donor with ankylosing spondylitis or in good health (not recorded which). J is TRBJ2-1 and V is TRBV24-1, with D unclear. The CDR3 sequence is CATSDGPLNEQFF. DNA of the CDR3: TGTGCCACCAGTGATGGGCCTCTCAATGAGCAGTTCTTC.